The clone carrying this T cell receptor (beta chain) was observed a handful of times. The antigen remains unidentified. Once RNA had been extracted, it was reverse transcribed into cDNA to act as the sequencing template. Produced via immunoSEQ multiplex PCR; TCRdb's table is partial and in-frame only. The table records roughly 60,000 clones, about 40% of them present only once. This entry belongs to a study of CD8+ T cells in alopecia areata. V gave up 5 bases and J gave up 7 bases, with 9 bases separating them. The germline V gene encodes CDR1 PRHDT and CDR2 FYEKMQ (reference sequence). The CDR3 loop spans 12 amino acids. General study findings and limits: Lesional scalp exceeded normal scalp in clonality, especially in alopecia totalis/universalis.

The chain recombines TRBV13 with TRBJ2-1, with D perhaps matching TRBD2 (5 bases). Input material: NKG2D-low CD8+ T cells sorted from blood. This TCR derives from a human donor with alopecia areata. The CDR3, as DNA: TGTGCCAGCAGCCCGCGGGTAAATGAGCAGTTCTTC. This sequence encodes CASSPRVNEQFF.